Sequencing of this T cell receptor beta chain was carried out in a study of beta chain features in type 1 diabetes. Study-wide background: Similarity in age, gender and cell yields was seen between patients and healthy donors. Study-wide results and caveats: A greater similarity of naive, central memory and Treg TCRB repertoires was seen among patients than among healthy donors. The study left unresolved whether HLA type influences TCRB rearrangement.

The sequenced template was cDNA made from the entire isolated RNA. The method was immunoSEQ multiplex PCR; TCRdb's version includes in-frame clones alone and lacks a portion of them. Here the sample spans under 900,000 clones, around a sixth being singletons. This clone was seen a few times. Antigen specificity is unknown. The CDR3 length is 16 residues. V dropped 1 base and J dropped 5; count of bases not matched to a gene: 10. In germline, CDR1 is KGHSH, CDR2 LQKENI. The chain has TRBV18 and TRBJ2-5, with 7 bases lining up with TRBD2. The TCR originated in a woman between 18 and 30 years old in good health. Sequenced material: naive CD4+ T cells from blood. CDR3 nucleotides: TGTGCCAGCTCACCACGGGGCGGGAGCATGTTGGAGACCCAGTACTTC. Its translation is CASSPRGGSMLETQYF.